Following are 31 T cell receptor beta chains from one sample sequenced in a study of beta chain features in type 1 diabetes. Their specific antigens are unknown. Notes on the study in general: When Type 1 diabetes patients were examined, their TCRB CDR3s proved moderately but significantly shorter in all four CD4+ subsets.

The study reverse transcribed the entire isolated RNA, so it sequenced expressed TCRB transcripts. Generated by immunoSEQ multiplex PCR, the TCRdb table keeps only in-frame clones and is missing some. The sample includes a few hundred thousand clones, 16% of them seen just once. Sequences were obtained from naive CD4+ T cells from blood. Receptor source: a man aged 25-45 years with type 1 diabetes.

This clone was counted between two and nine times. CDR3 loop: CASSAGTMYNEQFF. CDR3 sequence (DNA): TGTGCCAGCAGCGCCGGGACTATGTACAATGAGCAGTTCTTC. V is TRBV7-2 and J is TRBJ2-1; 7 positions match TRBD2. The CDR3 spans 14 residues. CDR1 is SGHTA and CDR2 is FQGNSA in the germline V gene. The ends lost 5 bases at V and 4 bases at J; junction bases unmatched: 5.

The chain carries TRBV2 and TRBJ2-3, with TRBD2 matching 7 bases. The CDR3 has 13 residues. After removal of 11 bases from V and 3 bases from J, the junction contained 8 bases not matched to a gene. Germline CDR1 SNHLY, CDR2 FYNNEI. The CDR3 nucleotides are TGTGCCTCGCGAGTAGCGGGTACAGATACGCAGTATTTT. Its translation is CASRVAGTDTQYF.

The table lists this clone with a few counts. This chain connects TRBV29-1 to TRBJ1-3; no clear D. Germline CDR1 SQVTM, CDR2 ANQGSEA. The CDR3 extends over 13 amino acids. V was pared by 7 bases and J by 4 bases, with 14 bases between. CDR3 in amino acids: CSARRGLGNTIYF. The DNA of the CDR3 is TGCAGCGCCCGTCGCGGGCTCGGAAACACCATATATTTT.

The chain uses TRBV23-1 and TRBJ2-1, with D possibly being TRBD1 (6 bases). TRBV23-1 is assigned to the ORF class and has an uncertain function. V was cut by 2 bases and J by 0 bases, with 20 bases left in between. The CDR3 has 19 residues. The chain's CDR3 is CASSQRMGSGGPSYNEQFF. Here the CDR3 DNA reads TGCGCCAGCAGTCAAAGGATGGGTAGTGGGGGCCCCTCCTACAATGAGCAGTTCTTC.

A few counts support this clone. The chain joins TRBV4-3 to TRBJ2-5; D is undetermined. Trimming took off 1 base at V and 5 bases at J, with 11 bases between the two ends. The CDR3 loop spans 14 amino acids. Germline CDR1 reads LGHNA; CDR2 reads YSLEER. The CDR3 sequence is CASSQGHTTETQYF. DNA for the CDR3: TGCGCCAGCAGCCAAGGTCACACTACGGAGACCCAGTACTTC.

V gene TRBV14 combines with J gene TRBJ2-1, with 10 positions matching TRBD2. The CDR3 loop spans 15 amino acids. J was trimmed by 6 bases and V by 7 bases; bases with no gene match: 9. CDR1 is SGHDN, CDR2 FVKESK, per germline. The CDR3 loop is CASNTASGRFNEQFF. The CDR3 DNA reads as TGTGCCAGCAATACCGCTAGCGGGAGATTCAATGAGCAGTTCTTC.

This clone has a handful of counts. This chain links TRBV7-8 with TRBJ2-2, with D maybe TRBD2 (5 bases). This CDR3 is 15 amino acids long. V lost 5 bases and J lost 1, with 11 bases in between. The germline gives CDR1 SGHVS, CDR2 FQNEAQ. This CDR3 reads CASSPAGQNTGELFF. CDR3 DNA: TGTGCCAGCAGCCCTGCGGGCCAGAACACCGGGGAGCTGTTTTTT.

This clone occurred a few times. The chain employs TRBV6-1 and TRBJ2-1, with D perhaps TRBD2 (6 bases). The germline V gene encodes CDR1 MNHNS and CDR2 SASEGT. The CDR3 loop spans 14 amino acids. The V and J ends lost 5 bases and 4 bases respectively, with 12 bases between them. In DNA form, the CDR3 reads TGTGCCAGCAGTTTCGGGAGTTTGTACAATGAGCAGTTCTTC. Its translation: CASSFGSLYNEQFF.

This clone was seen only a few times. The J gene is TRBJ2-3, the V gene TRBV7-3; 7 bases are a match to TRBD1. Germline CDR1 reads SGHTA; CDR2 reads FQGTGA. The CDR3 has 15 residues. Trimming at V came to 6 bases and at J to 3 bases, leaving 9 bases not matched to a gene. CDR3 coding DNA: TGTGCCAGCAGTTTCACCGGGACAGTGACAGATACGCAGTATTTT. Its protein product is CASSFTGTVTDTQYF.

The chain has TRBV9 and TRBJ2-1, with 8 bases matching TRBD2. Germline CDR1 SGDLS, CDR2 YYNGEE. The CDR3 extends over 16 amino acids. V trimming: 5 bases; J trimming: 2 bases; junction bases outside the gene matches: 9. The CDR3 reads CASSVRQLAAYNEQFF. The CDR3 coding sequence is TGTGCCAGCAGTGTCAGACAACTAGCGGCCTACAATGAGCAGTTCTTC.

V and J are TRBV27 and TRBJ2-3, with D possibly TRBD2 on 6 matching bases. Per the germline V gene, CDR1 is MNHEY and CDR2 is SMNVEV (reference sequence). With 8 bases removed from V and 5 bases from J, the gap between germline ends came to 14 bases. The CDR3 loop spans 13 amino acids. The CDR3: CASFSHGGDTQYF. The CDR3 DNA follows: TGTGCCAGCTTTTCCCACGGGGGAGATACGCAGTATTTT.

V is TRBV29-1 and J is TRBJ2-1, with a weak D call TRBD1 (6 bases). Germline CDR1 reads SQVTM; CDR2 reads ANQGSEA. This CDR3 has 16 residues. V was pared by 1 base and J by 0 bases, with 13 bases between. The CDR3 nucleotides are TGCAGCGTTGAAGTTCAGACAGGCAGCTCCTACAATGAGCAGTTCTTC. As protein: CSVEVQTGSSYNEQFF.

This clone came up a few times. The V call is TRBV20-1, the J call TRBJ2-7; D possibly uses TRBD1 or TRBD2 (5 bases each). Germline V gene sequence: CDR1 DFQATT, CDR2 SNEGSKA (reference sequence). The CDR3 consists of 11 residues. The V end was cut by 2 bases, the J end by 10 bases, with 12 bases between. CDR3 protein: CSARLGTVQYF. In DNA form, the CDR3 reads TGCAGTGCTAGACTTGGGACGGTCCAGTACTTC.

This clone has at least ten counts. The V gene is TRBV29-1, the J gene TRBJ2-5; tentatively, D is TRBD1 (7 bases). Trimming shortened V by 6 bases and J by 5 bases, and 16 bases separated the two germline ends. The CDR3 has 13 amino acids. Germline lookup yields CDR1 SQVTM and CDR2 ANQGSEA. The CDR3 DNA sequence: TGCAGCGTCACAAAGACAGGGAGGGAGACCCAGTACTTC. This encodes CSVTKTGRETQYF.

The chain joins TRBV21-1 to TRBJ2-7. TRBV21-1 counts as a pseudogene. CDR3 length: 16 amino acids. CDR3 DNA: TGTGCCAGCAGCTCATGGCGGGACAAAACTTCCCACGAGCAGTACTTC. It codes for CASSSWRDKTSHEQYF.

This clone was seen a handful of times. The chain links TRBV6-6 to TRBJ2-3; 10 bases are shared with TRBD2. The CDR3 loop spans 15 amino acids. Trimming removed 6 bases from V and 3 bases from J; junction bases left unmatched: 6. The germline gives CDR1 MNHNY, CDR2 SVGAGI (reference sequence). The CDR3, as DNA: TGTGCCAGCAGATCCAGCGGGAGGGGAACAGATACGCAGTATTTT. The encoded protein is CASRSSGRGTDTQYF.

This clone was observed a handful of times. A read error may produce the germline difference seen at one junction end. The J gene is TRBJ1-3, the V gene TRBV4-2, with 8 nucleotides matching TRBD1. Germline V CDR1 and CDR2: LGHNA, YNFKEQ. The CDR3 consists of 16 residues. As DNA, the CDR3 is TGTGCCAGCAGCCAAGCGAAGGGAACAGGGGGTGTCGGGCCACGTTTT. Encoded protein: CASSQAKGTGGVGPRF.

On this clone: Additional DNA sequences in this sample encode the identical CDR3. This chain joins TRBV9 and TRBJ2-3, with D possibly being TRBD2 (6 bases). Germline CDR1 reads SGDLS; CDR2 reads YYNGEE. This CDR3 has 14 amino acids. The V end was cut by 2 bases, the J end by 1 base, with 8 bases between. The CDR3 sequence is CASSVASGTDTQYF. In nucleotides, the CDR3 is TGTGCCAGCAGCGTGGCTAGCGGCACAGATACGCAGTATTTT.

The chain uses TRBV5-6 and TRBJ2-1, with 12 positions matching TRBD2. CDR1 and CDR2 from the germline V gene are SGHDT and YYEEEE. V dropped 3 bases and J dropped 7; count of bases not matched to a gene: 5. CDR3 length: 15 residues. As DNA, the CDR3 is TGTGCCAGCAGCTCGAGACTAGCGGGAGATAATGAGCAGTTCTTC. This gives the protein CASSSRLAGDNEQFF.

The CDR3 region is CAISEGVGTSGRAHEQFF. The CDR3 DNA reads as TGTGCCATCAGTGAAGGCGTAGGGACTAGCGGGAGGGCCCATGAGCAGTTCTTC. The chain is built from TRBV10-3 and TRBJ2-1; the match to TRBD2 covers 16 bases. The length of the CDR3 is 18 residues. Germline V lookup: CDR1 ENHRY, CDR2 SYGVKD. V was pared by 3 bases and J by 8 bases, with 10 bases of the junction left unmatched.

This clone appeared a few times. The V call is TRBV7-9, the J call TRBJ2-7, with D possibly matching TRBD2 (5 bases). The CDR3 consists of 13 residues. CDR1 and CDR2 from the germline V gene are SEHNR and FQNEAQ (reference sequence). With 5 bases removed from V and 3 bases from J, the gap between germline ends came to 11 bases. CDR3 nucleotides: TGTGCCAGCAGCACCCTCACTAGCTACGAGCAGTACTTC. It encodes CASSTLTSYEQYF.

This clone has just a few counts. The V gene is TRBV9, the J gene TRBJ2-4; 7 bases fit TRBD2. This CDR3 has 14 residues. The J segment lost 6 bases and the V segment lost 2 bases, leaving 5 bases of the junction unmatched. In germline, CDR1 is SGDLS, CDR2 YYNGEE. The CDR3 sequence: CASSVAGELNIQYF. CDR3 nucleotides: TGTGCCAGCAGCGTTGCGGGAGAACTAAACATTCAGTACTTC.

This clone was recorded a few times. The chain is built from TRBV14 and TRBJ2-2; D is uncertain. CDR1 is SGHDN and CDR2 is FVKESK in the germline V gene. This CDR3 has 13 residues. V lost 2 bases and J 7 bases, leaving 8 bases between the germline ends. CDR3 nucleotide sequence: TGTGCCAGCAGCCAAATGCTCGGCGGGGAGCTGTTTTTT. This gives the protein CASSQMLGGELFF.

The chain carries TRBV25-1 and TRBJ1-3; D unresolved. Trimming shortened V by 4 bases and J by 0 bases, and 7 bases separated the two germline ends. Germline CDR1 MGHDK, CDR2 SYGVNS. The CDR3 has 14 amino acids. The CDR3 spells CASSVAVSGNTIYF. The CDR3, as DNA: TGTGCCAGCAGTGTTGCCGTCTCTGGAAACACCATATATTTT.

This clone turned up a few times. The CDR3 region is CASSSPAGSNQPQHF. CDR3 in DNA: TGTGCCAGCAGTTCCCCGGCAGGGAGCAATCAGCCCCAGCATTTT. This sequence joins TRBV28 and TRBJ1-5, with D perhaps matching TRBD1 (5 bases). Trimming cost V 4 bases and J 1 base, with 11 bases left between them. Looked up from germline, CDR1 is MDHEN and CDR2 is SYDVKM. The CDR3 has 15 residues. The whole variable domain, filled in from reference TRBV28 and TRBJ1-5, reads DVKVTQSSRYLVKRTGEKVFLECVQDMDHENMFWYRQDPGLGLRLIYFSYDVKMKEKGDIPEGYSVSREKKERFSLILESASTNQTSMYLCASSSPAGSNQPQHFGDGTRLSIL.

This clone appeared a few times. The chain has TRBV30 and TRBJ2-1; possibly TRBD1 or TRBD2 for D (6 bases each). CDR3 length: 16 residues. V was shortened by 3 bases and J by 4 bases, with 19 bases between the two germline ends. CDR1 is GTSNPN, CDR2 SVGIG, per germline (reference sequence). The CDR3 sequence is CAWRFNRGTSYNEQFF. CDR3 DNA sequence: TGTGCCTGGAGATTTAATAGGGGGACTTCATACAATGAGCAGTTCTTC.

The chain has TRBV30 and TRBJ2-1; TRBD1 aligns across 10 bases. V lost 2 bases and J lost 3; bases outside the gene matches: 10. Germline values: CDR1 GTSNPN, CDR2 SVGIG (reference sequence). The CDR3 covers 17 residues. As DNA, the CDR3 is TGTGCCTGGAGTAGGGACAGGGGCGCTTTGGTCTACAATGAGCAGTTCTTC. Translating gives CAWSRDRGALVYNEQFF.

In its sample, this clone was seen a few times. The chain recombines TRBV7-8 with TRBJ2-3, with 8 bases identical to TRBD2. The CDR3 extends over 14 amino acids. Germline values: CDR1 SGHVS, CDR2 FQNEAQ. V lost 5 bases, J lost 4 bases, and 5 bases stayed unmatched. The CDR3 DNA is TGTGCCAGCAGCAAGACTAGCGTGGCAGATACGCAGTATTTT. It codes for CASSKTSVADTQYF.

The V call is TRBV29-1, the J call TRBJ2-1; a possible D gene is TRBD2 (6 bases). The CDR3 has 17 residues. The germline V and J ends were trimmed by 5 bases and 3 bases, with 23 bases remaining between them. The V gene's germline CDR1 is SQVTM and CDR2 ANQGSEA. CDR3 DNA: TGCAGCGTTTTCGAGAGGCGAGGGACTCAGCGCTACAATGAGCAGTTCTTC. Translated, it gives CSVFERRGTQRYNEQFF.

A few counts support this clone. The chain combines TRBV28 with TRBJ2-7; 7 positions match TRBD1. CDR3 length: 13 amino acids. Trimming at V came to 7 bases and at J to 0 bases, leaving 3 bases not matched to a gene. Germline values: CDR1 MDHEN, CDR2 SYDVKM. In nucleotides, the CDR3 is TGTGCCAGCAAGGGACAGCCCTCCTACGAGCAGTACTTC. Translation gives CASKGQPSYEQYF.

The chain couples TRBV19 to TRBJ2-3, with D possibly called TRBD1 or TRBD2 (6 bases each). The CDR3 consists of 14 residues. The V end was cut by 8 bases, the J end by 2 bases, with 14 bases between. From germline, CDR1 is LNHDA and CDR2 SQIVND (reference sequence). For the CDR3, the DNA is TGTGCCAGTCGGAGGGACATCCTCACAGATACGCAGTATTTT. The encoded protein is CASRRDILTDTQYF.